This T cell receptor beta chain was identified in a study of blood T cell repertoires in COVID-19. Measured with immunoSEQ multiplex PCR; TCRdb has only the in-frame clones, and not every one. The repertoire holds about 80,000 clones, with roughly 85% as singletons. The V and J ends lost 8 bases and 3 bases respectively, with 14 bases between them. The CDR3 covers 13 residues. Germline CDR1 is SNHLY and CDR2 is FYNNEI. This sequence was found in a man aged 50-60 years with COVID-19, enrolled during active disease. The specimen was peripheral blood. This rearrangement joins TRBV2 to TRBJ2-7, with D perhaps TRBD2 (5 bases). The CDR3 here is CASYFLGGYEQYF. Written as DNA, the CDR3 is TGTGCCAGCTACTTCCTTGGAGGCTACGAGCAGTACTTC.